This TCR beta chain is from a study of regulatory T cells in long-lasting Graves disease. Study-level results: For persistent Graves' patients, TCR diversity was lower than for newly diagnosed ones. Persistent disease preferred TRBV28, TRBJ1-2 and TRBJ2-5.

The germline gives CDR1 MDHEN, CDR2 SYDVKM. This CDR3 has 12 amino acids. V gave up 4 bases and J gave up 3 bases, with 6 bases separating them. Indicated time point: persistent/refractory GD, antithyroid drugs over 5 years with positive TRAb. PBMC-extracted RNA yielded the TCR library. In each case, Graves' disease was diagnosed per American Thyroid Association guidelines. Construction of TCR beta libraries relied on iRepertoire HTBI primers and on Arm-PCR targeting CDR3 regions. TCRdb reprocessed the multiplex PCR reads via MiXCR and lists one record per CDR3 protein. Of about 470,000 distinct CDR3 sequences listed, around a fifth are singletons. This clonotype came up many times. Its antigen is currently unknown.

This receptor was identified in a female donor with Graves disease. The sample here was peripheral blood mononuclear cells (PBMCs), taken when the disease was refractory, from a patient treated with antithyroid drugs. The J gene is TRBJ1-2, the V gene TRBV28; TRBD1 might be the D (6 bases). Written as DNA, the CDR3 is TGTGCCAGCAGTTCAGGGGACTATGGCTACACCTTC. As protein: CASSSGDYGYTF.